The text below deals with one T cell receptor beta chain. The method was immunoSEQ multiplex PCR; TCRdb's version includes in-frame clones alone and lacks a portion of them. This table holds over 110,000 clones, more than 85% found once. The entry originates in a study of T cell responses to AZD1222 COVID-19 vaccine. CDR1 is MDHEN, CDR2 SYDVKM, per germline. The V segment lost 2 bases and the J segment 0 bases; nucleotides outside the gene matches: 7. The CDR3 has 18 residues. The TCR comes from an adult in good health. The rearrangement uses TRBV28 and TRBJ2-1, with 10 bases matching TRBD2. The material was peripheral blood, obtained on day 0 of AZD1222 vaccination. CDR3: CASSLVTSGFSSYNEQFF. DNA for the CDR3: TGTGCCAGCAGTTTAGTGACTAGCGGGTTCAGCTCCTACAATGAGCAGTTCTTC.